This T cell receptor beta chain was observed in a study of blood T cell repertoires in COVID-19. Study-wide background: Researchers got acute and convalescent COVID-19 samples from the United States, Italy and Spain.

Trimming removed 0 bases at V and 3 bases at J, with 15 bases between. The CDR3 spans 17 residues. Germline V lookup: CDR1 MGHRA, CDR2 YSYEKL. Data came from immunoSEQ multiplex PCR; TCRdb stores just in-frame clones and leaves some out. The profile shows more than 300,000 clones, over 90% of them singletons. The sequenced sample consisted of PBMCs or T cells enriched from blood (not recorded which). The chain combines TRBV4-1 with TRBJ1-5; D may be TRBD1 (6 bases). The TCR originated in a woman under 40 who had been exposed to COVID-19. The CDR3 region is CASSQDPQGGSNQPQHF. In nucleotides, the CDR3 is TGCGCCAGCAGCCAAGACCCACAGGGTGGATCCAATCAGCCCCAGCATTTT.